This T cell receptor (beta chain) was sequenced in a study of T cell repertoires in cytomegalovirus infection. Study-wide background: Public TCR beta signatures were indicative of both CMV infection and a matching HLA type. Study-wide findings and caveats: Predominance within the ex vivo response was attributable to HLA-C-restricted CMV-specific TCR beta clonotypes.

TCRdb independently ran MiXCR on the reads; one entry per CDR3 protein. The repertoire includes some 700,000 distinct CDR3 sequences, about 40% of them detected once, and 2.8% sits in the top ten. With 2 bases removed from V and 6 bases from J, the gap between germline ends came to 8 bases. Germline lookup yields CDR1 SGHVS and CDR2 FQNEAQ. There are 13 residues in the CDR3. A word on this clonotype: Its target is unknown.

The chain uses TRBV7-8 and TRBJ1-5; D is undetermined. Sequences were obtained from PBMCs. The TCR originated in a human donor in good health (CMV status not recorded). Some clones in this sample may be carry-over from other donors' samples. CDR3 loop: CASSLNSGQPQHF. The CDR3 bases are TGTGCCAGCAGCTTAAATTCGGGTCAGCCCCAGCATTTT.